The table lists the clone carrying this T cell receptor beta chain with many counts. Using unique molecular identifiers, the investigators prepared the TCRbeta library. One entry per CDR3 protein results from TCRdb running MiXCR on the PCR reads. This sample has some 500,000 distinct CDR3 sequences, with about 31% found just once. This sample stems from a study of T-cell reconstitution after alpha-beta-depleted transplantation in children. Germline CDR1 is MGHDK and CDR2 is SYGVNS. With 5 bases removed from V and 1 base from J, the gap between germline ends came to 5 bases. This CDR3 comprises 12 residues.

The sample in question was PBMCs from the stem cell graft donor, obtained from the stem cell graft. The origin of this receptor is a human donor who donated a stem cell graft to a child with aplastic anemia. The rearrangement uses TRBV25-1 and TRBJ1-1; D is undetermined. The CDR3 sequence is CASSYQNTEAFF. DNA for the CDR3: TGTGCCAGCAGTTACCAGAACACTGAAGCTTTCTTT. The complete variable domain, with remaining parts taken from reference TRBV25-1 and TRBJ1-1, reads EADIYQTPRYLVIGTGKKITLECSQTMGHDKMYWYQQDPGMELHLIHYSYGVNSTEKGDLSSESTVSRIRTEHFPLTLESARPSHTSQYLCASSYQNTEAFFGQGTRLTVV.